What follows describes a single TCR beta chain. Its antigen is unknown. It was with 60 Vbeta and 13 Jbeta primers that the PCR ran. The data were produced by immunoSEQ multiplex PCR, yet TCRdb's version contains in-frame clones alone and is incomplete. The table lists about 95,000 clones, roughly 72% of them singletons. The sample belongs to a study of cytomegalovirus exposure and HLA in healthy donors. The germline V gene encodes CDR1 SNHLY and CDR2 FYNNEI. The length of the CDR3 is 14 residues. Deletions cut 4 bases from V and 9 bases from J, with 16 bases between. Study-level results: More clonal expansion characterized HLA-associated TCR beta chains than equally common others in a later analysis.

The TCR originated in a man in his thirties or forties in good health and CMV-seropositive. The J gene is TRBJ1-5, the V gene TRBV2, with D unresolved. Sequencing was done on a sample of PBMCs. The CDR3 bases are TGTGCCAGCAGTGTTGGGAGGACCGCGGCGCCCCAGCATTTT. As protein: CASSVGRTAAPQHF.